These T cell receptor beta chains were read from a single sample in a study of cytomegalovirus exposure and HLA in healthy donors. Measured with immunoSEQ multiplex PCR; TCRdb has only the in-frame clones, and not every one. The sample includes some 190,000 clones, around 78% of them seen just once. Sequences were obtained from PBMCs. The origin of the receptors is a man younger than 30 in good health and CMV-seronegative. Each CDR3 is given with its conserved first and last residue. The D gene is left open where the match is weak. Size is omitted from some rows. Given values are once, few, many or a class for expanded clones.

v_call: TRBV5-6; j_call: TRBJ1-6; d_call: .; clone_size: .; cdr3_aa: CASSLGGGSYNSPLHF; cdr3_nt: TGTGCCAGCAGCCTAGGGGGGGGCTCCTATAATTCACCCCTCCACTTT
v_call: TRBV10-3; j_call: TRBJ2-3; d_call: .; clone_size: .; cdr3_aa: CAISEAGWGSGTDTQYF; cdr3_nt: TGTGCCATCAGTGAGGCGGGATGGGGAAGTGGCACAGATACGCAGTATTTT
v_call: TRBV5-4; j_call: TRBJ1-2; d_call: .; clone_size: .; cdr3_aa: CASSRNREANYGYTF; cdr3_nt: TGTGCCAGCAGCCGAAATCGGGAAGCTAACTATGGCTACACCTTC
v_call: TRBV5-5; j_call: TRBJ2-7; d_call: TRBD1; clone_size: .; cdr3_aa: CASSLTGAYEQYF; cdr3_nt: TGTGCCAGCAGCTTGACAGGGGCCTACGAGCAGTACTTC
v_call: TRBV7-2; j_call: TRBJ2-3; d_call: TRBD2; clone_size: .; cdr3_aa: CASSREGRGDTQYF; cdr3_nt: TGTGCCAGCAGCAGGGAGGGCCGGGGGGATACGCAGTATTTT
v_call: TRBV5-4; j_call: TRBJ2-7; d_call: TRBD2; clone_size: .; cdr3_aa: CASSVGRGTNEQYF; cdr3_nt: TGTGCCAGCAGCGTGGGCCGGGGGACTAACGAGCAGTACTTC
v_call: TRBV29-1; j_call: TRBJ1-1; d_call: .; clone_size: .; cdr3_aa: CSVGERGMNTEAFF; cdr3_nt: TGCAGCGTTGGAGAACGGGGAATGAACACTGAAGCTTTCTTT
v_call: TRBV7-9; j_call: TRBJ2-3; d_call: TRBD2; clone_size: .; cdr3_aa: CASSARGLAGSTTDTQYF; cdr3_nt: TGTGCCAGCAGCGCACGAGGACTAGCGGGTTCTACCACAGATACGCAGTATTTT
v_call: TRBV4-1; j_call: TRBJ1-2; d_call: .; clone_size: .; cdr3_aa: CASSHTPDTSYGYTF; cdr3_nt: TGCGCCAGCAGCCACACTCCGGACACCTCCTATGGCTACACCTTC
v_call: TRBV27; j_call: TRBJ1-1; d_call: .; clone_size: .; cdr3_aa: CASSLQVGITEAFF; cdr3_nt: TGTGCCAGCAGTTTGCAGGTCGGTATCACTGAAGCTTTCTTT
v_call: TRBV4-1; j_call: TRBJ1-4; d_call: .; clone_size: few; cdr3_aa: CASSQDPGGRREKLFF; cdr3_nt: TGCGCCAGCAGCCAGGATCCAGGAGGCCGGCGCGAAAAACTGTTTTTT
v_call: TRBV27; j_call: TRBJ1-5; d_call: .; clone_size: .; cdr3_aa: CASRVGGSNQPQHF; cdr3_nt: TGTGCCAGCAGGGTAGGGGGTAGCAATCAGCCCCAGCATTTT
v_call: TRBV25-1; j_call: TRBJ2-3; d_call: .; clone_size: .; cdr3_aa: CASSEYQASTDTQYF; cdr3_nt: TGTGCCAGCAGTGAATATCAGGCCAGCACAGATACGCAGTATTTT
v_call: TRBV13; j_call: TRBJ2-3; d_call: TRBD2; clone_size: once; cdr3_aa: CASSWGGDTQYF; cdr3_nt: TGTGCCAGCAGCTGGGGGGGGGATACGCAGTATTTT
v_call: TRBV5-4; j_call: TRBJ2-7; d_call: TRBD2; clone_size: few; cdr3_aa: CASSLGSASGNYEQYF; cdr3_nt: TGTGCCAGCAGCTTGGGGTCGGCTAGCGGGAATTACGAGCAGTACTTC
v_call: TRBV7-6; j_call: TRBJ1-2; d_call: .; clone_size: .; cdr3_aa: CASSLASRGQSGGYTF; cdr3_nt: TGTGCCAGCAGCTTAGCTTCGAGGGGACAATCGGGTGGCTACACCTTC
v_call: TRBV7-3; j_call: TRBJ2-3; d_call: TRBD1; clone_size: .; cdr3_aa: CASSPGGRDDSSTDTQYF; cdr3_nt: TGTGCCAGCAGCCCAGGGGGCCGGGACGACTCTAGCACAGATACGCAGTATTTT
v_call: TRBV10-3; j_call: TRBJ1-2; d_call: .; clone_size: .; cdr3_aa: CAIRLGVDYTF; cdr3_nt: TGTGCCATCAGGTTGGGAGTCGACTACACCTTC
v_call: TRBV10-3; j_call: TRBJ2-3; d_call: TRBD2; clone_size: .; cdr3_aa: CAIRLAPSGTSGGDPTSDTQYF; cdr3_nt: TGTGCCATCAGACTCGCCCCTTCCGGGACTAGCGGGGGGGACCCAACATCAGATACGCAGTATTTT
v_call: TRBV19; j_call: TRBJ2-7; d_call: .; clone_size: few; cdr3_aa: CASSIPGALTYEQYF; cdr3_nt: TGTGCCAGTAGTATACCGGGAGCCCTAACCTACGAGCAGTACTTC
v_call: TRBV9; j_call: TRBJ2-2; d_call: .; clone_size: .; cdr3_aa: CASSVSAAANTGELFF; cdr3_nt: TGTGCCAGCAGCGTAAGTGCGGCGGCGAACACCGGGGAGCTGTTTTTT
v_call: TRBV5-1; j_call: TRBJ1-2; d_call: .; clone_size: .; cdr3_aa: CASSSAGSYGYTF; cdr3_nt: TGCGCCAGCAGCTCGGCAGGCTCCTATGGCTACACCTTC
v_call: TRBV19; j_call: TRBJ2-7; d_call: .; clone_size: .; cdr3_aa: CASSAGTYEQYF; cdr3_nt: TGTGCCAGTAGTGCCGGTACCTACGAGCAGTACTTC
v_call: TRBV30; j_call: TRBJ2-7; d_call: .; clone_size: .; cdr3_aa: CAWSVSHYEQYF; cdr3_nt: TGTGCCTGGAGTGTAAGCCACTACGAGCAGTACTTC
v_call: TRBV7-2; j_call: TRBJ2-3; d_call: TRBD2; clone_size: once; cdr3_aa: CASSPGTSGADTQYF; cdr3_nt: TGTGCCAGCAGCCCTGGGACTAGCGGTGCGGATACGCAGTATTTT
v_call: TRBV7-2; j_call: TRBJ2-4; d_call: TRBD2; clone_size: .; cdr3_aa: CASSLIPGGVKNIQYF; cdr3_nt: TGTGCCAGCAGCTTAATCCCGGGAGGGGTCAAAAACATTCAGTACTTC
v_call: TRBV6-1; j_call: TRBJ1-5; d_call: .; clone_size: .; cdr3_aa: CASSQNPGEQPQHF; cdr3_nt: TGTGCCAGCAGTCAAAATCCCGGGGAACAGCCCCAGCATTTT
v_call: TRBV27; j_call: TRBJ2-5; d_call: TRBD2; clone_size: .; cdr3_aa: CASSPRLAGETQYF; cdr3_nt: TGTGCCAGCAGCCCCCGACTAGCGGGGGAGACCCAGTACTTC
v_call: TRBV7-2; j_call: TRBJ1-5; d_call: .; clone_size: few; cdr3_aa: CASSLRGSGNQPQHF; cdr3_nt: TGTGCCAGCAGCTTACGGGGTTCTGGCAATCAGCCCCAGCATTTT
v_call: TRBV7-7; j_call: TRBJ2-7; d_call: .; clone_size: .; cdr3_aa: CASSPDRGSNEQYF; cdr3_nt: TGTGCTAGCAGTCCTGATCGGGGGTCCAACGAGCAGTACTTC
v_call: TRBV5-1; j_call: TRBJ1-4; d_call: TRBD1; clone_size: .; cdr3_aa: CASSLTGVEKLFF; cdr3_nt: TGCGCCAGCAGCTTGACAGGGGTTGAAAAACTGTTTTTT
v_call: TRBV28; j_call: TRBJ1-2; d_call: .; clone_size: .; cdr3_aa: CASSLSLGGYGYTF; cdr3_nt: TGTGCCAGCAGTTTATCGTTAGGAGGGTATGGCTACACCTTC
v_call: TRBV19; j_call: TRBJ1-6; d_call: TRBD1; clone_size: .; cdr3_aa: CASSGGQPRSSYNSPLHF; cdr3_nt: TGTGCCAGTAGTGGGGGACAGCCCAGGAGCTCCTATAATTCACCCCTCCACTTT
v_call: TRBV19; j_call: TRBJ2-1; d_call: TRBD1; clone_size: .; cdr3_aa: CASSIEDREANEQFF; cdr3_nt: TGTGCCAGTAGTATAGAGGACAGGGAGGCCAATGAGCAGTTCTTC
v_call: TRBV6-5; j_call: TRBJ1-1; d_call: .; clone_size: .; cdr3_aa: CASSPPGRGTEAFF; cdr3_nt: TGTGCCAGCAGCCCGCCAGGGAGGGGGACTGAAGCTTTCTTT
v_call: TRBV7-3; j_call: TRBJ2-7; d_call: TRBD1; clone_size: .; cdr3_aa: CASSTTGAHEQYF; cdr3_nt: TGTGCCAGCAGTACTACAGGGGCTCACGAGCAGTACTTC
v_call: TRBV7-2; j_call: TRBJ2-1; d_call: .; clone_size: few; cdr3_aa: CASSTEDSLGPYNEQFF; cdr3_nt: TGTGCCAGCAGCACCGAGGACAGCCTAGGGCCTTACAATGAGCAGTTCTTC